The 23 T cell receptor beta chains below were found in one sample sequenced in a study of pediatric ulcerative colitis. One to two pinch biopsies were taken from the rectum during colonoscopy. The assay was immunoSEQ multiplex PCR, and TCRdb's table has in-frame clones only and misses some. Of 20,000 to 30,000 clones listed, about 67% are singletons. Sequencing input: gut tissue. Receptor source: a boy younger than 18 with severe ulcerative colitis.

This chain connects TRBV30 to TRBJ2-3; tentatively, D is TRBD1 (7 bases). V was clipped by 3 bases and J by 2 bases, with 18 bases between them. Germline V gene data show CDR1 as GTSNPN and CDR2 as SVGIG (reference sequence). The CDR3 length is 16 residues. CDR3: CAWSEGAAGYTDTQYF. CDR3 bases: TGTGCCTGGAGCGAGGGGGCAGCGGGCTACACAGATACGCAGTATTTT.

The genes are TRBV5-6 and TRBJ2-3; D gene unclear. Germline V gives CDR1 SGHDT, CDR2 YYEEEE. This CDR3 has 17 residues. V was pared by 0 bases and J by 2 bases, with 16 bases between. The CDR3 DNA is TGTGCCAGCAGCTTGGTTGGAGTCAAGCGAAACACAGATACGCAGTATTTT. Its translation: CASSLVGVKRNTDTQYF.

The chain has TRBV30 and TRBJ2-1; 9 nucleotides align to TRBD2. J gave up 7 bases and V 3 bases, and 7 bases lay outside the gene matches. In germline, CDR1 is GTSNPN, CDR2 SVGIG (reference sequence). The CDR3 length is 14 residues. Here the CDR3 reads CAWRRAGGGNEQFF. CDR3 nucleotide sequence: TGTGCCTGGAGAAGAGCGGGAGGCGGAAATGAGCAGTTCTTC.

The V call is TRBV29-1, the J call TRBJ2-1; 7 bases are a match to TRBD2. This CDR3 has 11 amino acids. V lost 6 bases to trimming and J lost 8 bases; unmatched junction nucleotides: 4. Germline V gene sequence: CDR1 SQVTM, CDR2 ANQGSEA. The DNA of the CDR3 is TGCAGCGTCGGCGCGGGGGATGAGCAGTTCTTC. Encoded protein: CSVGAGDEQFF.

The table lists this clone with a count of one. V usage is TRBV7-3 and J usage is TRBJ2-1; 10 bases line up with TRBD1. The length of the CDR3 is 15 residues. Germline trimming cut 5 bases from V and 2 bases from J; bases unmatched to any gene: 3. Per the germline V gene, CDR1 is SGHTA and CDR2 is FQGTGA. CDR3 loop: CASSPGTGAYNEQFF. The CDR3 DNA reads as TGTGCCAGCAGCCCCGGGACAGGGGCCTACAATGAGCAGTTCTTC.

The J gene is TRBJ2-1, the V gene TRBV7-2; the D is unclear. V was clipped by 2 bases and J by 9 bases, with 17 bases between them. The CDR3 has 15 residues. From germline, CDR1 is SGHTA and CDR2 FQGNSA. The CDR3 DNA is TGTGCCAGCAGCTTATCAATCGCGACGGAGAGTGAGCAGTTCTTC. The encoded protein is CASSLSIATESEQFF.

The chain employs TRBV2 and TRBJ1-2, with TRBD1 as a possible D gene (5 bases). This CDR3 has 15 amino acids. Trimming took off 0 bases at V and 4 bases at J, with 12 bases between the two ends. Germline lookup yields CDR1 SNHLY and CDR2 FYNNEI. The CDR3 loop is CASSEALSGRYGYTF. CDR3 DNA sequence: TGTGCCAGCAGTGAAGCGTTGTCAGGGCGCTATGGCTACACCTTC.

The genes are TRBV5-4 and TRBJ2-5; TRBD2 agrees at 9 bases. This CDR3 region has 13 residues. Germline loops: CDR1 SGHNT, CDR2 YYREEE (reference sequence). The V and J ends lost 4 bases and 5 bases, in that order; junction bases with no gene match: 3. The CDR3 sequence is CASSVSGSETQYF. CDR3 sequence (DNA): TGTGCCAGCAGCGTTAGCGGGAGTGAGACCCAGTACTTC.

The V call is TRBV18, the J call TRBJ2-1; 11 bases are a match to TRBD2. CDR3 length equals 17 residues. The J segment lost 0 bases and the V segment lost 5 bases, leaving 6 bases of the junction unmatched. CDR1 KGHSH and CDR2 LQKENI come from the germline V gene. Here the CDR3 reads CASSGTSGTYSYNEQFF. The CDR3 DNA reads as TGTGCCAGCTCAGGGACTAGCGGTACTTACTCCTACAATGAGCAGTTCTTC.

This rearrangement joins TRBV12-5 to TRBJ2-3, with D uncertain. Trimming took 1 base from V and 4 from J, leaving 0 bases between them. CDR3 length: 11 residues. Per the germline V gene, CDR1 is LGHNT and CDR2 is FRNRAP. The chain's CDR3 is CASGLADTQYF. The CDR3 DNA reads TGTGCTAGTGGTTTGGCAGATACGCAGTATTTT.

V usage is TRBV5-1 and J usage is TRBJ2-7; D remains unclear. Looked up from germline, CDR1 is SGHRS and CDR2 is YFSETQ. CDR3 length: 13 residues. V gave up 5 bases and J gave up 5 bases, with 14 bases separating them. As DNA, the CDR3 is TGCGCCAGCAGACCTGACGGGCCCCACGAGCAGTACTTC. Amino acids: CASRPDGPHEQYF.

The rearrangement uses TRBV19 and TRBJ2-7, with 10 bases that match TRBD2. The CDR3 consists of 14 residues. Germline CDR1 is LNHDA and CDR2 is SQIVND (reference sequence). V was clipped by 6 bases and J by 7 bases; unmatched bases: 9. CDR3 nucleotide sequence: TGTGCCAGTAGCTCAACTAGCGGGAACGGAGAGCAGTACTTC. Its protein product is CASSSTSGNGEQYF.

V usage is TRBV11-2 and J usage is TRBJ2-3, with a weak D call TRBD2 (6 bases). Trimming pared 3 bases from V and 6 bases from J, leaving 16 bases between. CDR1 and CDR2 from the germline V gene are SGHAT and FQNNGV. This CDR3 has 15 residues. CDR3 residues: CASSFQALSGDTQYF. The CDR3 DNA is TGTGCCAGCAGCTTCCAGGCACTCAGCGGGGATACGCAGTATTTT.

The gene calls are TRBV19 and TRBJ1-4; D ambiguous. V was cut by 6 bases and J by 0 bases, with 11 bases left in between. This CDR3 is 15 amino acids long. CDR1 is LNHDA and CDR2 is SQIVND in the germline V gene (reference sequence). CDR3 in amino acids: CASRQGGATNEKLFF. CDR3 nucleotide sequence: TGTGCCAGTAGGCAAGGTGGGGCAACTAATGAAAAACTGTTTTTT.

Only one count was recorded for this clone. The chain employs TRBV6-1 and TRBJ1-5; D ambiguous. CDR1 and CDR2 (germline): MNHNS, SASEGT. The CDR3 loop spans 13 amino acids. The V end was cut by 0 bases, the J end by 9 bases, with 9 bases between. The CDR3 protein is CASSEAAFGPQHF. In DNA form, the CDR3 reads TGTGCCAGCAGTGAAGCGGCCTTTGGGCCCCAGCATTTT.

The chain combines TRBV7-2 with TRBJ2-7, with 11 bases fitting TRBD2. The CDR3 length is 16 residues. Germline CDR1 reads SGHTA; CDR2 reads FQGNSA. J gave up 3 bases and V 3 bases, and 7 bases lay outside the gene matches. The CDR3 DNA reads as TGTGCCAGCAGCTTGGGGGGGACTAGCGGTTTCTACGAGCAGTACTTC. This gives the protein CASSLGGTSGFYEQYF.

This clone was recorded a few times. The chain employs TRBV7-6 and TRBJ2-3; 11 bases fit TRBD2. V trimming: 5 bases; J trimming: 2 bases; junction bases outside the gene matches: 6. Germline assignment: CDR1 SGHVS and CDR2 FNYEAQ. This CDR3 contains 16 residues. The CDR3 DNA is TGTGCCAGCAGCCCAGGGACTAGCGGTCTCACAGATACGCAGTATTTT. As protein: CASSPGTSGLTDTQYF.

The rearrangement uses TRBV11-2 and TRBJ2-7, with 8 bases matching TRBD2. The V and J ends lost 5 bases and 2 bases, in that order; junction bases with no gene match: 8. This CDR3 has 15 amino acids. Germline values: CDR1 SGHAT, CDR2 FQNNGV. DNA of the CDR3: TGTGCCAGCAGCATTCAACTAGCGGCTACCTACGAGCAGTACTTC. It yields the protein CASSIQLAATYEQYF.

The rearrangement links TRBV15 to TRBJ2-1; D gene ambiguous. V was shortened by 0 bases and J by 10 bases, with 10 bases between the two germline ends. The germline CDR1 and CDR2 sequences are LNHNV and YYDKDF (reference sequence). This CDR3 comprises 13 residues. The CDR3 is CATSRDPEPEQFF. The CDR3 DNA reads as TGTGCCACCAGCAGAGATCCTGAGCCCGAGCAGTTCTTC.

This clone appeared a few times. The V call is TRBV30, the J call TRBJ1-3; D gene uncertain. The V end was cut by 2 bases, the J end by 0 bases, with 8 bases between. Germline lookup yields CDR1 GTSNPN and CDR2 SVGIG (reference sequence). This CDR3 contains 14 residues. The CDR3: CAWSPGFSGNTIYF. CDR3 DNA: TGTGCCTGGAGTCCCGGCTTCTCTGGAAACACCATATATTTT.

The chain employs TRBV9 and TRBJ2-1; 9 nucleotides align to TRBD1. In germline, CDR1 is SGDLS, CDR2 YYNGEE. V dropped 4 bases and J dropped 2; count of bases not matched to a gene: 10. The CDR3 is made up of 17 amino acids. CDR3 sequence (DNA): TGTGCCAGCAGCCAAGACGGACAGGGGATGCCCTACAATGAGCAGTTCTTC. Protein sequence: CASSQDGQGMPYNEQFF.

V gene TRBV4-2 combines with J gene TRBJ2-6; D possibly corresponds to TRBD2 (5 bases). The CDR3 spans 16 residues. CDR1 is LGHNA and CDR2 is YNFKEQ in the germline V gene. The germline V and J ends were trimmed by 0 bases and 0 bases, with 6 bases remaining between them. The CDR3 DNA is TGTGCCAGCAGCCAAGAAAGCGGCTCTGGGGCCAACGTCCTGACTTTC. It codes for CASSQESGSGANVLTF.

This chain uses TRBV5-8 with TRBJ1-5; D is perhaps TRBD1 (5 bases). Trimming pared 4 bases from V and 4 bases from J, leaving 15 bases between. CDR3 length equals 15 residues. Per germline, CDR1 SGHTS and CDR2 YDEGEE. Written as DNA, the CDR3 is TGTGCCAGCAGCCCGGGACGGGGCGGTAATCAGCCCCAGCATTTT. Its translation is CASSPGRGGNQPQHF.